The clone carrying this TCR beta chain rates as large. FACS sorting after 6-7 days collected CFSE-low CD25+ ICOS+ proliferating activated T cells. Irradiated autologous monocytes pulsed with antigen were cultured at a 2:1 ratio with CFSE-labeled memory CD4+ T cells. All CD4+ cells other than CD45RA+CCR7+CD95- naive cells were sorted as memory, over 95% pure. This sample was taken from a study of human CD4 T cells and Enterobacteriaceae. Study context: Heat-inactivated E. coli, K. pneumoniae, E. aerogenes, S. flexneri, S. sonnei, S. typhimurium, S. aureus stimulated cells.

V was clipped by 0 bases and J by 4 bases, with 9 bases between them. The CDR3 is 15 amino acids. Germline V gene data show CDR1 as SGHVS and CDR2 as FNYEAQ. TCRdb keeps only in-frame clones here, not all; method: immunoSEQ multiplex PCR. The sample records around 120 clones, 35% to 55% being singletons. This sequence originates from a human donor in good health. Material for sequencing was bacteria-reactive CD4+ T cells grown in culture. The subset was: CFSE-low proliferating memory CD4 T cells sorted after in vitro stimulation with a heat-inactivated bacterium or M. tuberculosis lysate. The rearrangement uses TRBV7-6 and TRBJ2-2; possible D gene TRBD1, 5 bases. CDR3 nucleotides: TGTGCCAGCAGCTTAGCTCCGACAGCCACCGGGGAGCTGTTTTTT. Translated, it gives CASSLAPTATGELFF.